This passage covers 21 T cell receptor beta chains from one sample sequenced in a study of blood T cell repertoires in COVID-19. The method was immunoSEQ multiplex PCR; TCRdb's version includes in-frame clones alone and lacks a portion of them. The sample has around 150,000 clones, roughly 90% seen once. The sequencing sample was made of peripheral blood. These receptors were collected from a man younger than 30 with acute or convalescent COVID-19.

The chain uses TRBV27 and TRBJ2-7; 7 bases align to TRBD2. Germline V gene data show CDR1 as MNHEY and CDR2 as SMNVEV (reference sequence). The J segment lost 4 bases and the V segment lost 1 base, leaving 7 bases of the junction unmatched. This CDR3 is built from 15 residues. The CDR3 bases are TGTGCCAGCAGTTTATGGACGGGAGGAAGGTACGAGCAGTACTTC. It translates to CASSLWTGGRYEQYF.

CDR3 sequence reads: CATSLTAGTDTQYF. For the CDR3, the DNA is TGTGCCACCAGTCTTACTGCGGGCACAGATACGCAGTATTTT. The rearrangement links TRBV24-1 to TRBJ2-3; D gene uncertain. V shed 6 bases and J shed 1 base, with 10 bases lying between them. CDR1 is KGHDR and CDR2 is SFDVKD in the germline V gene. CDR3 length: 14 amino acids.

V is TRBV7-9 and J is TRBJ2-3; 14 positions agree with TRBD2. The CDR3 is 16 residues long. Germline CDR1 is SEHNR and CDR2 is FQNEAQ (reference sequence). J lost 4 bases, V lost 5 bases, and 5 bases had no gene match. The CDR3 reads CASSPKTSGGADTQYF. The CDR3 DNA reads TGTGCCAGCAGCCCCAAGACTAGCGGGGGGGCAGATACGCAGTATTTT. The full variable domain, its missing parts supplied by reference TRBV7-9 and TRBJ2-3, is DTGVSQNPRHKITKRGQNVTFRCDPISEHNRLYWYRQTLGQGPEFLTYFQNEAQLEKSRLLSDRFSAERPKGSFSTLEIQRTEQGDSAMYLCASSPKTSGGADTQYFGPGTRLTVL.

The chain joins TRBV6-4 to TRBJ2-1; TRBD2 aligns across 7 bases. CDR1 is MRHNA, CDR2 SNTAGT, per germline. CDR3 length: 15 amino acids. The ends lost 4 bases at V and 4 bases at J; junction bases unmatched: 7. CDR3 DNA sequence: TGTGCCAGCAGTGCCCTGGGCGGGAGTTACAATGAGCAGTTCTTC. It codes for CASSALGGSYNEQFF.

As for this clone: The sample has other DNA sequences that encode this CDR3 too. This chain joins TRBV29-1 and TRBJ1-3; TRBD1 agrees at 8 bases. The CDR3 has 13 residues. Germline CDR1 and CDR2: SQVTM and ANQGSEA. Trimming cost V 7 bases and J 5 bases; bases outside gene matches: 7. The CDR3 bases are TGCAGCGCGAAAACAGGGGGAAGAAACACCATATATTTT. Its translation is CSAKTGGRNTIYF.

The chain carries TRBV9 and TRBJ2-1; 13 nucleotides agree with TRBD2. This CDR3 spans 16 amino acids. With 0 bases clipped from V and 7 bases from J, the junction kept 4 bases outside the gene matches. CDR1 is SGDLS and CDR2 is YYNGEE in the germline V gene. CDR3 amino acids: CASSVVVGLAGNEQFF. The CDR3 bases are TGTGCCAGCAGCGTAGTGGTGGGACTAGCGGGGAATGAGCAGTTCTTC.

The chain employs TRBV6-5 and TRBJ2-2; D is ambiguous. CDR3 length: 13 residues. Germline V lookup: CDR1 MNHEY, CDR2 SVGAGI. Trimming cost V 5 bases and J 4 bases, with 8 bases left between them. CDR3 amino acids: CASSPGGTGELFF. The CDR3 DNA is TGTGCCAGCAGTCCTGGCGGCACCGGGGAGCTGTTTTTT.

V and J are TRBV18 and TRBJ1-2; D gene uncertain. Germline V gene sequence: CDR1 KGHSH, CDR2 LQKENI. Between the trimmed V and J ends, which lost 6 bases and 0 bases, there was a span of 11 bases. The CDR3 contains 14 residues. The CDR3 DNA is TGTGCCAGCTCGCCGGGGTTATCTAACTATGGCTACACCTTC. It translates to CASSPGLSNYGYTF. Drawing the rest from reference TRBV18 and TRBJ1-2, the complete variable domain is NAGVMQNPRHLVRRRGQEARLRCSPMKGHSHVYWYRQLPEEGLKFMVYLQKENIIDESGMPKERFSAEFPKEGPSILRIQQVVRGDSAAYFCASSPGLSNYGYTFGSGTRLTVV.

The chain couples TRBV25-1 to TRBJ2-5; TRBD1 might be the D (8 bases). The ends were cut back, 3 bases at V and 5 bases at J, with 19 bases in the middle. Germline CDR1 reads MGHDK; CDR2 reads SYGVNS. The CDR3 sequence is 16 residues long. In DNA form, the CDR3 reads TGTGCCAGCAGTGAGGGAGGGCAGGGGGCTTGGGAGACCCAGTACTTC. As protein: CASSEGGQGAWETQYF.

The gene calls are TRBV15 and TRBJ1-2; no clear D. V was trimmed by 0 bases and J by 8 bases, leaving 10 bases between them. This CDR3 has 13 residues. CDR1 is LNHNV and CDR2 is YYDKDF in the germline V gene (reference sequence). CDR3 in amino acids: CATSRDSREGYTF. CDR3 DNA: TGTGCCACCAGCAGAGATTCCCGGGAAGGCTACACCTTC.

CDR3 sequence reads: CASSRGAPGGYTF. CDR3 bases: TGTGCCAGTAGTAGGGGCGCCCCGGGTGGCTACACCTTC. The V and J genes are TRBV19 and TRBJ1-2; D is perhaps TRBD1 (5 bases). The ends were cut back, 4 bases at V and 7 bases at J, with 13 bases in the middle. Looked up from germline, CDR1 is LNHDA and CDR2 is SQIVND (reference sequence). This CDR3 spans 13 amino acids. The complete variable domain, with remaining parts taken from reference TRBV19 and TRBJ1-2, reads DGGITQSPKYLFRKEGQNVTLSCEQNLNHDAMYWYRQDPGQGLRLIYYSQIVNDFQKGDIAEGYSVSREKKESFPLTVTSAQKNPTAFYLCASSRGAPGGYTFGSGTRLTVV.

The rearrangement joins TRBV30 to TRBJ1-3; 7 nucleotides align to TRBD1. The CDR3 runs to 15 residues. Trimming cost V 1 base and J 2 bases; bases outside gene matches: 5. The germline V gene encodes CDR1 GTSNPN and CDR2 SVGIG (reference sequence). In DNA form, the CDR3 reads TGTGCCTGGAGTGCTACAGGGGTCGCTGGAAACACCATATATTTT. This codes for CAWSATGVAGNTIYF.

CDR3 sequence (DNA): TGTGCCAGCAGTTCCCTATCTGGAGAGGCGGACATTCAGTACTTC. It specifies CASSSLSGEADIQYF. J is TRBJ2-4 and V is TRBV6-2 or TRBV6-3; D unclear. The germline V and J ends were trimmed by 4 bases and 8 bases, with 18 bases remaining between them. Germline CDR1 reads MNHEY; CDR2 reads SVGEGT. The CDR3 loop spans 15 amino acids.

A single count supports this clone. The gene calls are TRBV2 and TRBJ1-2; the D is unclear. There are 12 residues in the CDR3. Germline CDR1 and CDR2: SNHLY and FYNNEI. Trimming removed 6 bases at V and 4 bases at J, with 9 bases between. The CDR3 spells CASRREGYGYTF. The CDR3 DNA reads TGTGCCAGCAGGAGGGAAGGCTATGGCTACACCTTC.

The V call is TRBV5-4, the J call TRBJ1-2, with 8 bases lining up with TRBD1. Germline CDR1 and CDR2: SGHNT and YYREEE (reference sequence). With V trimmed by 4 bases and J by 6 bases, 11 bases remained unmatched. This CDR3 spans 15 amino acids. CDR3 sequence (DNA): TGTGCCAGCAGCGCCTACAGGGGGGGGAGGGATGGCTACACCTTC. This gives the protein CASSAYRGGRDGYTF.

The J gene is TRBJ1-1, the V gene TRBV7-6; D unclear. CDR1 and CDR2 from the germline V gene are SGHVS and FNYEAQ. Trimming shortened V by 0 bases and J by 1 base, and 6 bases separated the two germline ends. The CDR3 loop spans 14 amino acids. In nucleotides, the CDR3 is TGTGCCAGCAGCTTAGCCTCGGGGAACACTGAAGCTTTCTTT. Encoded protein: CASSLASGNTEAFF.

The chain has TRBV28 and TRBJ1-4; possible D gene TRBD1, 5 bases. The CDR3 length is 14 residues. V was pared by 5 bases and J by 6 bases, with 13 bases between. Germline CDR1 MDHEN, CDR2 SYDVKM. CDR3 nucleotides: TGTGCCAGCAGTCCGCGGGGGGGTGATGAAAAACTGTTTTTT. This encodes CASSPRGGDEKLFF.

The chain links TRBV11-3 to TRBJ2-3; D call uncertain. Between the trimmed V and J ends, which lost 1 base and 2 bases, there was a span of 10 bases. Per the germline V gene, CDR1 is SGHNT and CDR2 is YENEEA. The CDR3 totals 15 residues. The CDR3 region is CASSLGRLSTDTQYF. CDR3 DNA: TGTGCCAGCAGCTTAGGCAGGCTCTCCACAGATACGCAGTATTTT.

This clone came up once. The V gene is TRBV5-1, the J gene TRBJ2-7; no clear D gene. Looked up from germline, CDR1 is SGHRS and CDR2 is YFSETQ. Trimming removed 0 bases at V and 7 bases at J, with 11 bases between. The CDR3 has 13 amino acids. The CDR3 loop reads CASSLGQDREQYF. In DNA, the CDR3 is TGCGCCAGCAGCTTGGGTCAGGATCGAGAGCAGTACTTC.

The chain is built from TRBV7-9 and TRBJ2-2; D perhaps matches TRBD2 (5 bases). CDR3 size: 14 residues. The V gene's germline CDR1 is SEHNR and CDR2 FQNEAQ (reference sequence). Trimming left V 1 base short and J 7 bases short, with 10 bases between. The DNA for the CDR3 is TGTGCCAGCAGCTTAGTTCTAGCTGGCGGGGAGCTGTTTTTT. Translated, it gives CASSLVLAGGELFF.

This clone has just a few counts. The chain employs TRBV20-1 and TRBJ1-1, with D unresolved. The germline V gene encodes CDR1 DFQATT and CDR2 SNEGSKA (reference sequence). Trimming cost V 6 bases and J 10 bases, with 15 bases left between them. The CDR3 has 11 residues. CDR3 loop: CSAAGGMGAFF. CDR3 sequence (DNA): TGCAGTGCCGCCGGCGGGATGGGAGCTTTCTTT.